This passage covers 27 T cell receptor beta chains from one sample sequenced in a study of T cell repertoires in cytomegalovirus infection (dated by TCRdb to about 2019). TCRdb shows the sequencer as Illumina HiSeq 1500. The raw public reads went through TCRdb reprocessing: fastp at Q25, MiXCR clone calling, in-frame beta chains kept. Identical CDR3 proteins give one entry, which carries the most common genes and DNA. This sample holds around 750,000 distinct CDR3 sequences; around a third were observed only once. The ten largest make up 9.5% to 15% of the sample. These receptors are not linked to any known antigen. The treatment or condition label, as the study defines it: in vitro stimulation with specific CMV peptide epitopes to enrich CMV-specific T cells. The source material was cultured CD8+ T cells from PBMCs, sampled from culture after CMV antigen stimulation. The receptors were sampled from a human donor in good health (CMV status not recorded). Some clones in this sample may be carry-over from other donors' samples.

The CDR3 loop is CASSIGGRDQPQHF. CDR3 bases: TGTGCCAGCAGCATAGGGGGTCGTGATCAGCCCCAGCATTTT. The chain has TRBV7-6 and TRBJ1-5, with D possibly being TRBD1 (6 bases). This CDR3 is built from 14 residues. Looked up from germline, CDR1 is SGHVS and CDR2 is FNYEAQ. V lost 5 bases to trimming and J lost 5 bases, with 13 bases between them. Combining the CDR3 with reference TRBV7-6 and TRBJ1-5 gives the whole variable domain GAGVSQSPRYKVTKRGQDVALRCDPISGHVSLYWYRQALGQGPEFLTYFNYEAQQDKSGLPNDRFSAERPEGSISTLTIQRTEQRDSAMYRCASSIGGRDQPQHFGDGTRLSIL.

This clonotype turned up a few times. V gene TRBV2 combines with J gene TRBJ2-7; tentatively, D is TRBD1 (5 bases). Germline V gives CDR1 SNHLY, CDR2 FYNNEI. This CDR3 contains 15 residues. Trimming took 0 bases from V and 2 from J, leaving 11 bases between them. CDR3 in amino acids: CASSEALGVTYEQYF. For the CDR3, the DNA is TGTGCCAGCAGTGAAGCGCTAGGGGTCACCTACGAGCAGTACTTC.

A note on this clonotype: A much more abundant neighbour one base away suggests this may be a read error. This chain links TRBV7-8 with TRBJ2-1; 7 bases match TRBD2. The trim removed 5 bases at V and 2 bases at J, leaving 6 bases unmatched. The CDR3 runs 15 residues. The germline CDR1 and CDR2 sequences are SGHVS and FQNEAQ. For the CDR3, the DNA is TGTGCCAGCAGCAATGGCGGGGGACCCTACAATGAGCAGTTCTTC. Translating it yields CASSNGGGPYNEQFF. The variable domain in full, completed from reference TRBV7-8 and TRBJ2-1, reads GAGVSQSPRYKVAKRGQDVALRCDPISGHVSLFWYQQALGQGPEFLTYFQNEAQLDKSGLPSDRFFAERPEGSVSTLKIQRTQQEDSAVYLCASSNGGGPYNEQFFGPGTRLTVL.

To note about this clonotype: The CDR3 does not close with the conserved phenylalanine or tryptophan, likely indicating a read error. The chain carries TRBV6-2 or TRBV6-3 and TRBJ2-5; TRBD1 might be the D (6 bases). CDR1 is MNHEY, CDR2 SVGEGT, per germline. This CDR3 is 17 amino acids long. V was trimmed by 4 bases and J by 2 bases, leaving 20 bases between them. The CDR3 is CASSLGVLDRSQETQYS. The CDR3 nucleotides read TGTGCCAGCAGTTTAGGTGTCTTGGACAGAAGTCAAGAGACCCAGTACTCC.

V usage is TRBV27 and J usage is TRBJ1-2; D is unresolved. Deletions cut 2 bases from V and 6 bases from J, with 10 bases between. This CDR3 region has 13 residues. Germline V gene lookup returns CDR1 MNHEY and CDR2 SMNVEV (reference sequence). CDR3 amino acids: CASSLTSGNGYTF. The CDR3 coding sequence is TGTGCCAGCAGTTTAACTTCGGGAAATGGCTACACCTTC.

The table lists this clonotype with a count of one. CDR3 DNA sequence: TGTGCCAGTAGTATGTCTAGCGGCATCTACAATGAGCAGTTCTTC. This encodes CASSMSSGIYNEQFF. V usage is TRBV19 and J usage is TRBJ2-1, with 7 bases aligning to TRBD2. In germline, CDR1 is LNHDA, CDR2 SQIVND (reference sequence). J gave up 3 bases and V 3 bases, and 5 bases lay outside the gene matches. The CDR3 is 15 residues long.

CDR3 sequence reads: CASSILAGDQETQYF. CDR3 nucleotides: TGTGCCAGCAGCATACTAGCGGGGGACCAAGAGACCCAGTACTTC. The J gene is TRBJ2-5, the V gene TRBV5-4; TRBD2 matches 11 bases. Germline trimming cut 4 bases from V and 0 bases from J; bases unmatched to any gene: 2. Germline-derived CDR1 and CDR2 are SGHNT and YYREEE (reference sequence). The CDR3 extends over 15 amino acids.

This clonotype was recorded many times. The V gene is TRBV28, the J gene TRBJ2-7; 7 nucleotides align to TRBD2. Germline trimming cut 3 bases from V and 3 bases from J; bases unmatched to any gene: 2. The CDR3 totals 13 residues. Germline V gene sequence: CDR1 MDHEN, CDR2 SYDVKM. CDR3 sequence reads: CASSFSGGYEQYV. CDR3 in DNA: TGTGCCAGCAGTTTCTCGGGAGGCTACGAGCAGTACGTC.

The chain carries TRBV6-1 and TRBJ1-4; unclear D gene. The V gene lost 2 bases and the J gene lost 11 bases, with 9 bases spanning the gap. This CDR3 region has 12 residues. Germline assignment: CDR1 MNHNS and CDR2 SASEGT. The CDR3 nucleotides are TGTGCCAGCAGTGAAATTGTAAAGAAACTGTTTTTT. Its protein is CASSEIVKKLFF.

This clonotype has only one observation. The chain employs TRBV6-2 or TRBV6-3 and TRBJ1-1, with a weak D call TRBD1 (5 bases). Trimming took off 2 bases at V and 2 bases at J, with 15 bases between the two ends. CDR1 and CDR2 (germline): MNHEY, SVGEGT. The CDR3 length is 16 residues. The CDR3 sequence: CASSYGTRGHNTEAFF. The CDR3 DNA sequence: TGTGCCAGCAGTTACGGGACGAGGGGTCATAACACTGAAGCTTTCTTT.

This chain joins TRBV12-5 and TRBJ2-5; 8 positions match TRBD2. Germline V gene lookup returns CDR1 LGHNT and CDR2 FRNRAP. V shed 7 bases, J shed 1 base, and the junction held 5 bases outside the gene matches. The CDR3 is 14 residues long. As DNA, the CDR3 is TGTGCTAGTGCCGCCGGGGGGGCCCAAGAGACCCAGTACTTC. Translating it yields CASAAGGAQETQYF. Drawing the rest from reference TRBV12-5 and TRBJ2-5, the complete variable domain is DARVTQTPRHKVTEMGQEVTMRCQPILGHNTVFWYRQTMMQGLELLAYFRNRAPLDDSGMPKDRFSAEMPDATLATLKIQPSEPRDSAVYFCASAAGGAQETQYFGPGTRLLVL.

This clonotype occurred a few times. The chain uses TRBV7-8 and TRBJ1-2; no reliable D call. Germline CDR1 reads SGHVS; CDR2 reads FQNEAQ. The CDR3 spans 17 residues. V shed 0 bases and J shed 1 base, with 15 bases lying between them. The CDR3 DNA follows: TGTGCCAGCAGCTTAGCGGAAGGTCCGCCGATTAACTATGGCTACACCTTC. This translates into CASSLAEGPPINYGYTF.

This clonotype occurred a few times. J is TRBJ2-1 and V is TRBV27; a possible D gene is TRBD1 (7 bases). The CDR3 sequence is 15 residues long. CDR1 and CDR2 (germline): MNHEY, SMNVEV (reference sequence). The V end lost 3 bases, the J end lost 1 base, and 10 bases lay between the germline ends. The CDR3 DNA follows: TGTGCCAGCAGTTTGGGGGGACAGTCCTACAATGAGCAGTTCTTC. Its protein is CASSLGGQSYNEQFF.

Comments on this clonotype: One end of the junction does not line up with germline, which may come from a read error. This chain links TRBV19 with TRBJ1-2; D might be TRBD1 (6 bases). The CDR3 covers 15 residues. Germline CDR1 reads LNHDA; CDR2 reads SQIVND (reference sequence). The CDR3 DNA sequence: TGTGTCAGTAGTGCAACCAGGGGAGACGAATATGGCTACACCTTC. Amino acid sequence: CVSSATRGDEYGYTF.

This clonotype was recorded a few times. V is TRBV6-2 or TRBV6-3 and J is TRBJ2-5; 8 bases are a match to TRBD2. CDR1 is MNHEY and CDR2 is SVGEGT in the germline V gene. The CDR3 consists of 16 residues. V dropped 5 bases and J dropped 0; count of bases not matched to a gene: 8. CDR3 nucleotide sequence: TGTGCCAGCAGTAAGAAGCGGGGGTGGTACCAAGAGACCCAGTACTTC. Translation: CASSKKRGWYQETQYF.

The chain carries TRBV11-3 and TRBJ2-4; 8 positions match TRBD1. In germline, CDR1 is SGHNT, CDR2 YENEEA. The CDR3 covers 14 residues. With V trimmed by 4 bases and J by 5 bases, 4 bases remained unmatched. In nucleotides, the CDR3 is TGTGCCAGCAGCTCATGGGGACAGGAAAACATTCAGTACTTC. As protein: CASSSWGQENIQYF.

The chain couples TRBV7-9 to TRBJ2-7; 7 positions match TRBD1. Germline trimming cut 5 bases from V and 6 bases from J; bases unmatched to any gene: 4. The CDR3 has 12 residues. Looked up from germline, CDR1 is SEHNR and CDR2 is FQNEAQ (reference sequence). The chain's CDR3 is CASSATGPEQYV. CDR3 coding DNA: TGTGCCAGCAGCGCGACAGGGCCCGAGCAGTACGTC.

The chain recombines TRBV28 with TRBJ2-3; 9 nucleotides align to TRBD1. This CDR3 contains 15 residues. Trimming cost V 4 bases and J 4 bases; bases outside gene matches: 6. Germline V gives CDR1 MDHEN, CDR2 SYDVKM. CDR3 protein: CASSSYRGPADTQYF. CDR3 nucleotide sequence: TGTGCCAGCAGTTCTTACAGGGGGCCAGCAGATACGCAGTATTTT.

There are a few counts of this clonotype. The chain has TRBV27 and TRBJ2-1; 12 bases are a match to TRBD2. After removal of 7 bases from V and 7 bases from J, the junction contained 2 bases not matched to a gene. Germline lookup yields CDR1 MNHEY and CDR2 SMNVEV (reference sequence). This CDR3 has 13 residues. CDR3 nucleotide sequence: TGTGCCAGCACTAGCGGGGGGGCAAATGAGCAGTTCTTC. It is translated as CASTSGGANEQFF.

The DNA of the CDR3 is TGTGCCAGCAGTCCCTGGGCAGGCCAAGAGACCCAGTACTTC. Translation: CASSPWAGQETQYF. The chain joins TRBV28 to TRBJ2-5; the D is unclear. This CDR3 is 14 amino acids long. V gave up 5 bases and J gave up 1 base, with 11 bases separating them. Germline values: CDR1 MDHEN, CDR2 SYDVKM.

This chain joins TRBV6-6 and TRBJ2-2; D may be TRBD2 (7 bases). The germline gives CDR1 MNHNY, CDR2 SVGAGI (reference sequence). The CDR3 consists of 14 residues. V was clipped by 7 bases and J by 6 bases, with 15 bases between them. The CDR3 is CASTKGGSAGELFF. Here the CDR3 DNA reads TGTGCCAGCACCAAGGGGGGGTCGGCCGGGGAGCTGTTTTTT.

The rearrangement links TRBV11-1 to TRBJ2-5; 8 bases are a match to TRBD1. Germline V lookup: CDR1 SGHAT, CDR2 FQDESV (reference sequence). The CDR3 sequence is 15 residues long. Germline trimming cut 1 base from V and 2 bases from J; bases unmatched to any gene: 3. CDR3 loop: CASSLGYRGQETQYF. CDR3 nucleotides: TGTGCCAGCAGCTTAGGCTACAGGGGGCAAGAGACCCAGTACTTC.

The J gene is TRBJ2-3, the V gene TRBV3-1; a possible D gene is TRBD2 (5 bases). The CDR3 has 16 residues. CDR1 and CDR2 from the germline V gene are LGHDT and YNNKEL (reference sequence). Trimming removed 0 bases at V and 4 bases at J, with 14 bases between. This chain's CDR3 is CASSQDVGSGSDTQYF. CDR3 nucleotide sequence: TGTGCCAGCAGCCAAGACGTAGGGAGTGGATCAGATACGCAGTATTTT.

This clonotype has only one observation. The V gene is TRBV12-3 or TRBV12-4, the J gene TRBJ2-7, with a weak D call TRBD1 (5 bases). V shed 4 bases and J shed 3 bases, with 16 bases lying between them. There are 15 residues in the CDR3. The CDR3 spells CASSSTQTGIYEQYV. CDR3 bases: TGTGCCAGCAGTTCCACCCAAACAGGAATCTACGAGCAGTACGTC.

This clonotype was observed a few times. The CDR3 nucleotides read TGTGCCAGCAGCGGCCCCAATGAGCAGTTCTTC. Its translation is CASSGPNEQFF. The V and J genes are TRBV9 and TRBJ2-1, with unresolved D. The germline gives CDR1 SGDLS, CDR2 YYNGEE. The germline V and J ends were trimmed by 3 bases and 6 bases, with 4 bases remaining between them. CDR3 length: 11 residues. The variable domain in full, completed from reference TRBV9 and TRBJ2-1, reads DSGVTQTPKHLITATGQRVTLRCSPRSGDLSVYWYQQSLDQGLQFLIQYYNGEERAKGNILERFSAQQFPDLHSELNLSSLELGDSALYFCASSGPNEQFFGPGTRLTVL.

A remark on this clonotype: The germline gene is not matched at one end of the junction; a read error may be the cause. Written as DNA, the CDR3 is TGTGCTAGCAGCAAACGACAGGGGGACCAAGAGACCCAGTACTTC. Translated, it gives CASSKRQGDQETQYF. J is TRBJ2-5 and V is TRBV7-6; 9 nucleotides agree with TRBD1. The CDR3 totals 15 residues. Germline assignment: CDR1 SGHVS and CDR2 FNYEAQ. Complete variable domain (other parts from reference TRBV7-6 and TRBJ2-5): GAGVSQSPRYKVTKRGQDVALRCDPISGHVSLYWYRQALGQGPEFLTYFNYEAQQDKSGLPNDRFSAERPEGSISTLTIQRTEQRDSAMYRCASSKRQGDQETQYFGPGTRLLVL.

The chain carries TRBV6-6 and TRBJ1-1; D is uncertain. Per the germline V gene, CDR1 is MNHNY and CDR2 is SVGAGI (reference sequence). The CDR3 is 14 residues long. V was clipped by 10 bases and J by 1 base, with 16 bases between them. CDR3 DNA sequence: TGTGCCACCTACTTGTTCCAGAGGAACACTGAAGCTTTCTTT. Protein product: CATYLFQRNTEAFF.